This T cell receptor (beta chain) was retrieved from a study of T cells after yellow fever vaccination. This clonotype has just one count. The CDR3 is 14 residues long. CDR1 and CDR2 (germline): SGHRS, YFSETQ. V dropped 0 bases and J dropped 7 bases, with 11 bases sitting between them. TCRdb passed the 5' RACE reads through MiXCR, listing each CDR3 protein once. This sample carries approximately 510,000 distinct CDR3 sequences, roughly 22% of them seen once, and the ten largest clones take about a sixth. The input for sequencing was PBMCs, taken approximately 20 days after the first yellow fever vaccination. This TCR was recovered from a man younger than 35 who received the YFV17D yellow fever vaccine. V gene TRBV5-1 combines with J gene TRBJ1-5; D ambiguous. CDR3 DNA sequence: TGCGCCAGCAGCTTGGACGGGTTCGGGCAGCCCCAGCATTTT. It specifies CASSLDGFGQPQHF.